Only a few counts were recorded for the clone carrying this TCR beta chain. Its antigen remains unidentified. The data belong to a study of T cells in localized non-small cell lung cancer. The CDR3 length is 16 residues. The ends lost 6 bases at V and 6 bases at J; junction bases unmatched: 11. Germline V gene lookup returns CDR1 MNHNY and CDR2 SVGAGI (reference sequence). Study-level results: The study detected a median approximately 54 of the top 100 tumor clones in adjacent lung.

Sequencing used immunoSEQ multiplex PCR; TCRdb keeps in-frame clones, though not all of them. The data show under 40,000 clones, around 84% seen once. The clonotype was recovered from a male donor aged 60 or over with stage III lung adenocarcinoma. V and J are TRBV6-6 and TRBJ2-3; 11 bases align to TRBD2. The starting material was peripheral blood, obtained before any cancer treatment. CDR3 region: CASRDSGGAEKDTQYF. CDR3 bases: TGTGCCAGCAGGGATAGCGGGGGGGCCGAAAAGGATACGCAGTATTTT.